One sample yielded the 23 T cell receptor beta chains listed below, sequenced in a study of human T cells and chemical hapten exposure. The time point here: patch test 1, 2 weeks after DPC sensitization. Specified treatment: therapeutic diphenylcyclopropenone sensitization with weekly scalp DPC. Using its own MiXCR run on the RACE reads, TCRdb lists one record per CDR3 protein. The sample lists about 100,000 distinct CDR3 sequences, more than 9.5% occurring once. This sample comprised whole blood, obtained in connection with sensitization to the hapten diphenylcyclopropenone (DPC). These receptors came from a woman in her 40s with alopecia areata. Some clones in this sample may be carry-over from other donors' samples.

This clonotype was seen a few times. J is TRBJ2-5 and V is TRBV20-1; tentatively, D is TRBD2 (5 bases). CDR3 length: 13 amino acids. V was pared by 0 bases and J by 5 bases, with 10 bases between. Germline loops: CDR1 DFQATT, CDR2 SNEGSKA (reference sequence). CDR3 region: CSARDLLGETQYF. DNA of the CDR3: TGCAGTGCTAGAGATCTACTAGGGGAGACCCAGTACTTC.

This clonotype was seen ten or more times. This chain connects TRBV4-2 to TRBJ2-3; D is unresolved. CDR3 size: 11 residues. V lost 8 bases to trimming and J lost 3 bases, with 6 bases between them. CDR1 LGHNA and CDR2 YNFKEQ come from the germline V gene. CDR3 sequence: CASSWTDTQYF. CDR3 nucleotides: TGTGCCAGCTCGTGGACAGATACGCAGTATTTT.

This clonotype was seen a handful of times. V usage is TRBV6-1 and J usage is TRBJ1-2; D is perhaps TRBD1 (5 bases). This CDR3 comprises 15 residues. V was trimmed by 6 bases and J by 3 bases, leaving 17 bases between them. Germline CDR1 and CDR2: MNHNS and SASEGT. CDR3 sequence: CASSVGGAMDYGYTF. The CDR3 nucleotides are TGTGCCAGCAGCGTCGGAGGGGCGATGGACTATGGCTACACCTTC.

The rearrangement joins TRBV28 to TRBJ1-5; 7 bases are a match to TRBD1. The V segment lost 7 bases and the J segment 4 bases; nucleotides outside the gene matches: 4. The CDR3 has 13 residues. Germline CDR1 reads MDHEN; CDR2 reads SYDVKM. Written as DNA, the CDR3 is TGTGCCAGCAAGCCAGGGGGGAATCAGCCCCAGCATTTT. This gives the protein CASKPGGNQPQHF.

In its sample, this clonotype was seen many times. The V and J genes are TRBV23-1 and TRBJ2-1; 14 bases map to TRBD2. TRBV23-1 is annotated as an ORF whose role is uncertain. This CDR3 has 20 residues. V lost 8 bases and J lost 0; bases outside the gene matches: 15. CDR3 residues: CASHSGQGGTSGSSYNEQFF. The CDR3 bases are TGCGCCAGCCATTCGGGACAGGGGGGGACTAGCGGGAGCTCCTACAATGAGCAGTTCTTC.

This clonotype was found a few times. The chain employs TRBV7-2 and TRBJ2-7; 7 bases map to TRBD2. CDR1 SGHTA and CDR2 FQGNSA come from the germline V gene. V lost 1 base to trimming and J lost 4 bases; unmatched junction nucleotides: 4. This CDR3 contains 14 residues. The CDR3 nucleotides are TGTGCCAGCAGCTTAGGCGGGAGTGGATACGAGCAGTACTTC. It specifies CASSLGGSGYEQYF. Full variable domain (remainder filled in from reference TRBV7-2 and TRBJ2-7): GAGVSQSPSNKVTEKGKDVELRCDPISGHTALYWYRQSLGQGLEFLIYFQGNSAPDKSGLPSDRFSAERTGGSVSTLTIQRTQQEDSAVYLCASSLGGSGYEQYFGPGTRLTVT.

In its sample, this clonotype was seen many times. DNA for the CDR3: TGTGCCAGCAGCTTGAGTCGGGGGGGCCAGAATGAGCAGTTCTTC. Its protein is CASSLSRGGQNEQFF. This sequence joins TRBV7-2 and TRBJ2-1, with TRBD2 identical over 8 bases. This CDR3 is built from 15 residues. V shed 3 bases and J 7 bases; nucleotides not matched to a gene: 8. Looked up from germline, CDR1 is SGHTA and CDR2 is FQGNSA. Variable domain in full (rest from reference TRBV7-2 and TRBJ2-1): GAGVSQSPSNKVTEKGKDVELRCDPISGHTALYWYRQSLGQGLEFLIYFQGNSAPDKSGLPSDRFSAERTGGSVSTLTIQRTQQEDSAVYLCASSLSRGGQNEQFFGPGTRLTVL.

This clonotype was observed a handful of times. The V gene is TRBV9, the J gene TRBJ2-2; 9 nucleotides align to TRBD2. This CDR3 is built from 16 residues. Germline assignment: CDR1 SGDLS and CDR2 YYNGEE. The ends lost 3 bases at V and 5 bases at J; junction bases unmatched: 8. The CDR3 region has the DNA TGTGCCAGCAGCGCAACGGGACTAGCCTTGACCGGGGAGCTGTTTTTT. Translating gives CASSATGLALTGELFF.

This clonotype was counted at least ten times. V usage is TRBV27 and J usage is TRBJ2-2; D remains unclear. This CDR3 contains 13 residues. Trimming left V 8 bases short and J 7 bases short, with 14 bases between. Germline V lookup: CDR1 MNHEY, CDR2 SMNVEV (reference sequence). The CDR3 here is CASAVSVSGELFF. The CDR3 DNA reads as TGTGCCAGCGCAGTCAGCGTGAGCGGGGAGCTGTTTTTT.

The chain joins TRBV28 to TRBJ1-2; 9 nucleotides agree with TRBD1. The length of the CDR3 is 14 residues. The ends lost 7 bases at V and 4 bases at J; junction bases unmatched: 7. CDR1 is MDHEN and CDR2 is SYDVKM in the germline V gene. DNA of the CDR3: TGTGCCAGCAATCCGGGACAGGGAGCCTATGGCTACACCTTC. Protein product: CASNPGQGAYGYTF.

There are many counts of this clonotype. The CDR3 region is CASSDGTGNYHGYTF. CDR3 DNA: TGTGCCAGCAGCGACGGGACAGGAAACTACCATGGCTACACCTTC. The genes are TRBV12-3 or TRBV12-4 and TRBJ1-2; 8 bases line up with TRBD1. V shed 6 bases and J 6 bases; nucleotides not matched to a gene: 12. CDR3 size: 15 residues.

This clonotype showed up many times. V usage is TRBV20-1 and J usage is TRBJ2-7; TRBD2 agrees at 13 bases. V was pared by 3 bases and J by 4 bases, with 3 bases of the junction left unmatched. Germline V lookup: CDR1 DFQATT, CDR2 SNEGSKA (reference sequence). CDR3 length equals 14 residues. Written as DNA, the CDR3 is TGCAGTGCTAGCCCACTAGCGGGAGGGTACGAGCAGTACTTC. Translation gives CSASPLAGGYEQYF.

On this clonotype: Since a much larger clone is just one base distant, this may be a read error. V and J are TRBV19 and TRBJ2-1; either TRBD1 or TRBD2 may fit D (5 bases each). This CDR3 is 15 amino acids long. Trimming shortened V by 2 bases and J by 5 bases, and 13 bases separated the two germline ends. Germline V gene lookup returns CDR1 LNHDA and CDR2 SQIVND (reference sequence). Here the CDR3 DNA reads TGTGCCAGTAGTATATGGGGGTCCTATAACAATGAGCAGTTCTTC. This gives the protein CASSIWGSYNNEQFF.

This clonotype showed up just a few times. The V gene is TRBV5-4, the J gene TRBJ2-7; no reliable D call. Trimming shortened V by 0 bases and J by 4 bases, and 11 bases separated the two germline ends. CDR1 and CDR2 (germline): SGHNT, YYREEE (reference sequence). The CDR3 consists of 14 residues. CDR3 bases: TGTGCCAGCAGCTTGGGTAACACAGATTACGAGCAGTACTTC. Its protein is CASSLGNTDYEQYF.

This clonotype was picked up many times. The rearrangement uses TRBV11-2 and TRBJ2-1; TRBD2 aligns across 11 bases. The CDR3 sequence is 16 residues long. Trimming removed 3 bases from V and 4 bases from J; junction bases left unmatched: 5. Per the germline V gene, CDR1 is SGHAT and CDR2 is FQNNGV. The CDR3 loop is CASSLSLAGGYNEQFF. In DNA, the CDR3 is TGTGCCAGCAGCTTGAGTCTAGCGGGAGGATACAATGAGCAGTTCTTC.

The sample holds a few counts of this clonotype. V usage is TRBV4-3 and J usage is TRBJ2-3; 8 nucleotides align to TRBD2. The CDR3 loop spans 16 amino acids. Germline-derived CDR1 and CDR2 are LGHNA and YSLEER. V trimming: 0 bases; J trimming: 5 bases; junction bases outside the gene matches: 7. The CDR3 bases are TGCGCCAGCAGCCAAGATCTGGGGACTAGGGGAGATACGCAGTATTTT. Translation: CASSQDLGTRGDTQYF.

This clonotype was recorded many times. This chain connects TRBV7-3 to TRBJ2-1; D possibly uses TRBD1 or TRBD2 (6 bases each). The V gene lost 5 bases and the J gene lost 12 bases, with 23 bases spanning the gap. CDR1 and CDR2 from the germline V gene are SGHTA and FQGTGA. The CDR3 loop spans 15 amino acids. The CDR3 nucleotides are TGTGCCAGCAGCCTTGCGGGGCAGGGGCTCCTTGGGCAGTTCTTC. Its translation is CASSLAGQGLLGQFF.

V gene TRBV7-2 combines with J gene TRBJ2-5, with D perhaps TRBD1 or TRBD2 (5 bases each). The CDR3 contains 14 residues. The germline V and J ends were trimmed by 5 bases and 5 bases, with 15 bases remaining between them. CDR1 and CDR2 (germline): SGHTA, FQGNSA. The CDR3 loop reads CASSPGTAKETQYF. CDR3 nucleotides: TGTGCCAGCAGCCCCGGGACGGCCAAGGAGACCCAGTACTTC.

This chain uses TRBV4-3 with TRBJ1-6; D might be TRBD1 (5 bases). V gave up 1 base and J gave up 10 bases, with 14 bases separating them. Per germline, CDR1 LGHNA and CDR2 YSLEER. This CDR3 is built from 15 residues. The CDR3 is CASSQVAREESPLHF. The DNA of the CDR3 is TGCGCCAGCAGCCAAGTCGCCAGGGAAGAATCACCCCTCCACTTT.

The J gene is TRBJ1-2, the V gene TRBV6-5; unclear D gene. The V gene lost 5 bases and the J gene lost 4 bases, with 23 bases spanning the gap. The CDR3 has 17 residues. Germline CDR1 reads MNHEY; CDR2 reads SVGAGI. CDR3: CASSTDPVSLAGYGYTF. In DNA form, the CDR3 reads TGTGCCAGCAGTACAGATCCCGTAAGTCTGGCAGGCTATGGCTACACCTTC.

In this sample, this clonotype turned up many times. CDR3 residues: CSTHAGDTQYF. The CDR3 DNA is TGCAGCACCCACGCCGGGGATACGCAGTATTTT. The J gene is TRBJ2-3, the V gene TRBV29-1; D gene unclear. CDR1 and CDR2 (germline): SQVTM, ANQGSEA. The CDR3 length is 11 residues. Trimming pared 8 bases from V and 6 bases from J, leaving 12 bases between.

The chain links TRBV6-2 or TRBV6-3 to TRBJ1-5, with D possibly being TRBD1 (5 bases). The CDR3 is 13 amino acids. Trimming removed 11 bases from V and 6 bases from J, with 17 bases in between. The germline CDR1 and CDR2 sequences are MNHEY and SVGEGT. Here the CDR3 reads CAAGFRGGQPQHF. In nucleotides, the CDR3 is TGTGCCGCCGGTTTCCGGGGCGGTCAGCCCCAGCATTTT.

This clonotype was counted at least ten times. This CDR3 reads CASSLSSFRDAYEQYF. Written as DNA, the CDR3 is TGTGCCAGCAGCTTGAGTTCTTTCAGGGACGCCTACGAGCAGTACTTC. V gene TRBV7-6 combines with J gene TRBJ2-7; D could derive from TRBD1 or TRBD2 (5 bases each). The CDR3 consists of 16 residues. Germline V gene sequence: CDR1 SGHVS, CDR2 FNYEAQ. V lost 3 bases, J lost 2 bases, and 17 bases lay in between.